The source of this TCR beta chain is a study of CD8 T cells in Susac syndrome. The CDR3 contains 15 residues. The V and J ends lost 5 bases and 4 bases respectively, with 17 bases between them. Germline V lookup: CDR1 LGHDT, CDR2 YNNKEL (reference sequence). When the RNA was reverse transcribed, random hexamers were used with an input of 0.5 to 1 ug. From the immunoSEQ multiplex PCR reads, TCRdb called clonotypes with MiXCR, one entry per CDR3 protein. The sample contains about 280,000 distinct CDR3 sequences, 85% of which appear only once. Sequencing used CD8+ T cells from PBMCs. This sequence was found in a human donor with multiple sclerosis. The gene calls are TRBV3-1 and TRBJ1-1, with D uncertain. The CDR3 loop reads CASSYRSEESTEAFF. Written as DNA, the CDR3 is TGTGCCAGCAGCTATAGATCTGAAGAGTCCACTGAAGCTTTCTTT.